Presented here are 28 T cell receptor beta chains from one specimen sequenced in a study of blood T cell repertoires in COVID-19. The table came from immunoSEQ multiplex PCR; TCRdb's copy has only in-frame clones and leaves some out. Altogether approximately 38,000 clones are present, roughly nine tenths being singletons, with the ten largest covering approximately 5%. Sequencing was done on a sample of peripheral blood. The receptors here all came from a man aged 60 to 69 with COVID-19, enrolled during active disease.

The CDR3 DNA sequence: TGTGCCAGCTCAGACTTGCTCGAGCAGTACTTC. It yields the protein CASSDLLEQYF. The chain couples TRBV12-3 or TRBV12-4 to TRBJ2-7; D remains ambiguous. The ends were cut back, 8 bases at V and 6 bases at J, with 11 bases in the middle. The CDR3 has 11 residues.

The chain combines TRBV20-1 with TRBJ1-5, with D tentatively TRBD1 (6 bases). Trimming took 3 bases from V and 1 from J, leaving 10 bases between them. Germline V CDR1 and CDR2: DFQATT, SNEGSKA (reference sequence). The CDR3 contains 14 residues. CDR3 sequence (DNA): TGCAGTGCTAGTCGAGGACAGAGCAATCAGCCCCAGCATTTT. This translates into CSASRGQSNQPQHF.

This chain connects TRBV6-1 to TRBJ1-5, with D possibly TRBD1 on 5 matching bases. This CDR3 has 17 residues. Trimming shortened V by 3 bases and J by 4 bases, and 19 bases separated the two germline ends. Germline CDR1 is MNHNS and CDR2 is SASEGT. In nucleotides, the CDR3 is TGTGCCAGCAGTGATTGGGGCAGGAACGAGGTAAATCAGCCCCAGCATTTT. This sequence encodes CASSDWGRNEVNQPQHF.

The V call is TRBV6-5, the J call TRBJ1-3; 7 nucleotides match TRBD1. Germline values: CDR1 MNHEY, CDR2 SVGAGI. V lost 7 bases and J lost 4; bases outside the gene matches: 10. This CDR3 comprises 15 residues. In nucleotides, the CDR3 is TGTGCCAGCACCGCCTCGACAGGGCGAGGAAACACCATATATTTT. This translates into CASTASTGRGNTIYF.

The CDR3 DNA follows: TGTGCCAGCAGTGTTCGGGGGATCACAGATACGCAGTATTTT. It specifies CASSVRGITDTQYF. V is TRBV2 and J is TRBJ2-3; D is possibly TRBD2 (6 bases). CDR1 SNHLY and CDR2 FYNNEI come from the germline V gene. This CDR3 comprises 14 residues. V was cut by 4 bases and J by 2 bases, with 10 bases left in between.

The rearrangement joins TRBV28 to TRBJ2-7, with 7 bases that match TRBD2. Trimming at V came to 5 bases and at J to 2 bases, leaving 24 bases not matched to a gene. This CDR3 is 20 amino acids long. Germline V gives CDR1 MDHEN, CDR2 SYDVKM. Here the CDR3 DNA reads TGTGCCAGCAGTCCGAACCCAAGGGCTAGCGGAGGAACGGGCCCCTACGAGCAGTACTTC. As protein: CASSPNPRASGGTGPYEQYF. The whole variable domain, filled in from reference TRBV28 and TRBJ2-7, reads DVKVTQSSRYLVKRTGEKVFLECVQDMDHENMFWYRQDPGLGLRLIYFSYDVKMKEKGDIPEGYSVSREKKERFSLILESASTNQTSMYLCASSPNPRASGGTGPYEQYFGPGTRLTVT.

This clone is a singleton in its sample. The rearrangement uses TRBV20-1 and TRBJ2-7, with D possibly being TRBD2 (7 bases). This CDR3 is 12 amino acids long. V was clipped by 3 bases and J by 4 bases, with 10 bases between them. Germline V gene data show CDR1 as DFQATT and CDR2 as SNEGSKA (reference sequence). The CDR3 loop reads CSASEGGYEQYF. CDR3 nucleotides: TGCAGTGCTAGTGAGGGGGGGTACGAGCAGTACTTC.

V and J are TRBV3-1 (or the pseudogene TRBV3-2) and TRBJ2-7; 9 bases are shared with TRBD1. The CDR3 contains 14 residues. After removal of 5 bases from V and 6 bases from J, the junction contained 8 bases not matched to a gene. The germline gives CDR1 LGHDT, CDR2 YNNKEL (reference sequence). CDR3 DNA sequence: TGTGCCAGCAGCGCAACAGGGGGCCGTGGCGAGCAGTACTTC. This sequence encodes CASSATGGRGEQYF.

The J gene is TRBJ1-1, the V gene TRBV5-1, with TRBD1 matching 8 bases. The junction had 11 bases not matched to a gene; V was cut back by 2 bases and J by 5 bases. The CDR3 extends over 16 amino acids. CDR1 and CDR2 from the germline V gene are SGHRS and YFSETQ. In DNA form, the CDR3 reads TGCGCCAGCAGCTTAAGACAGGGGAGTGGAGGAACTGAAGCTTTCTTT. Translated: CASSLRQGSGGTEAFF.

This clone was seen more than once but under ten times. This CDR3 reads CASSGGTENTEAFF. CDR3 DNA sequence: TGTGCCAGCAGCGGAGGGACAGAGAACACTGAAGCTTTCTTT. V gene TRBV7-6 combines with J gene TRBJ1-1, with 7 bases that match TRBD1. Germline loops: CDR1 SGHVS, CDR2 FNYEAQ. The length of the CDR3 is 14 residues. V was clipped by 5 bases and J by 1 base; unmatched bases: 4.

The rearrangement links TRBV6-2 or TRBV6-3 to TRBJ1-6, with no clear D. The V and J ends lost 2 bases and 9 bases respectively, with 8 bases between them. CDR3 size: 13 residues. CDR1 and CDR2 from the germline V gene are MNHEY and SVGEGT. The CDR3 nucleotides read TGTGCCAGCAGTTACGTACAGAGTTCACCCCTCCACTTT. This codes for CASSYVQSSPLHF.

V gene TRBV10-3 combines with J gene TRBJ2-3; D might be TRBD1 (7 bases). V shed 2 bases and J shed 5 bases, with 17 bases lying between them. The CDR3 sequence is 16 residues long. CDR1 and CDR2 from the germline V gene are ENHRY and SYGVKD. For the CDR3, the DNA is TGTGCCATCAGTGAGGGGGGGACAGAAAAGAGAGATACGCAGTATTTT. Translated, it gives CAISEGGTEKRDTQYF.

The gene calls are TRBV29-1 and TRBJ2-1; 7 bases are shared with TRBD1. CDR3 size: 15 residues. Germline V gene data show CDR1 as SQVTM and CDR2 as ANQGSEA. V gave up 3 bases and J gave up 3 bases; unmatched junction bases: 8. CDR3 nucleotides: TGCAGCGTTGACGGGACAGCCTTCCTCTACAATGAGCAGTTCTTC. This codes for CSVDGTAFLYNEQFF.

The rearrangement joins TRBV28 to TRBJ2-5, with 7 nucleotides matching TRBD1. The V segment lost 5 bases and the J segment 2 bases; nucleotides outside the gene matches: 5. The V gene's germline CDR1 is MDHEN and CDR2 SYDVKM. The CDR3 loop spans 14 amino acids. CDR3 residues: CASSPPGGQETQYF. CDR3 nucleotide sequence: TGTGCCAGCAGTCCCCCAGGGGGTCAAGAGACCCAGTACTTC.

This sequence joins TRBV6-5 and TRBJ2-3; possibly TRBD1 for D (6 bases). The V gene's germline CDR1 is MNHEY and CDR2 SVGAGI. This CDR3 has 14 amino acids. Trimming stripped 7 bases from V and 1 base from J, with 12 bases between. The CDR3 sequence is CASTGQSGTDTQYF. The CDR3 nucleotides are TGTGCCAGCACTGGACAGTCGGGCACAGATACGCAGTATTTT.

The V call is TRBV5-1, the J call TRBJ1-1, with TRBD1 matching 10 bases. Trimming cost V 2 bases and J 10 bases; bases outside gene matches: 14. Germline CDR1 is SGHRS and CDR2 is YFSETQ. The CDR3 has 16 amino acids. CDR3 bases: TGCGCCAGCAGCTTCGACCCGGGACAGGGGACGCTGGCAGCTTTCTTT. Protein sequence: CASSFDPGQGTLAAFF. Full variable domain (rest looked up from reference TRBV5-1 and TRBJ1-1): KAGVTQTPRYLIKTRGQQVTLSCSPISGHRSVSWYQQTPGQGLQFLFEYFSETQRNKGNFPGRFSGRQFSNSRSEMNVSTLELGDSALYLCASSFDPGQGTLAAFFGQGTRLTVV.

The chain employs TRBV6-6 and TRBJ2-7; D might be TRBD1 (7 bases). The germline gives CDR1 MNHNY, CDR2 SVGAGI (reference sequence). The CDR3 sequence is 16 residues long. Between the trimmed V and J ends, which lost 0 bases and 5 bases, there was a span of 17 bases. As DNA, the CDR3 is TGTGCCAGCAGTTACTCGACACGACAGGGAGGCAACGAGCAGTACTTC. Translated, it gives CASSYSTRQGGNEQYF.

The chain is built from TRBV24-1 and TRBJ2-1; 12 nucleotides match TRBD2. The CDR3 length is 16 residues. CDR1 KGHDR and CDR2 SFDVKD come from the germline V gene. V was pared by 2 bases and J by 7 bases, with 5 bases of the junction left unmatched. The CDR3: CATSDSLAGGRNEQFF. For the CDR3, the DNA is TGTGCCACCAGTGATTCGCTAGCGGGAGGGAGAAATGAGCAGTTCTTC.

V gene TRBV6-5 combines with J gene TRBJ1-2; D unresolved. V lost 4 bases, J lost 0 bases, and 12 bases lay in between. Germline CDR1 is MNHEY and CDR2 is SVGAGI. This CDR3 has 15 residues. The CDR3 DNA reads TGTGCCAGCAGTTGGAGCGTACTTACTAACTATGGCTACACCTTC. It encodes CASSWSVLTNYGYTF.

This chain uses TRBV5-1 with TRBJ2-3, with D maybe TRBD2 (6 bases). Deletions cut 4 bases from V and 2 bases from J, with 14 bases between. This CDR3 comprises 15 residues. The V gene's germline CDR1 is SGHRS and CDR2 YFSETQ. The CDR3 here is CASSRTGASTDTQYF. The CDR3 nucleotides are TGCGCCAGCAGCCGAACGGGAGCTTCCACAGATACGCAGTATTTT.

V is TRBV3-1 (or the pseudogene TRBV3-2) and J is TRBJ1-4; D might be TRBD1 (5 bases). Trimming cost V 1 base and J 2 bases, with 8 bases left between them. CDR1 and CDR2 from the germline V gene are LGHDT and YNNKEL (reference sequence). The CDR3 has 15 amino acids. The CDR3 region is CASSQVGLTNEKLFF. CDR3 sequence (DNA): TGTGCCAGCAGCCAAGTGGGGCTTACTAATGAAAAACTGTTTTTT.

The chain recombines TRBV5-1 with TRBJ2-3; the match to TRBD1 covers 9 bases. The CDR3 spans 15 residues. The trim removed 3 bases at V and 2 bases at J, leaving 4 bases unmatched. CDR1 and CDR2 (germline): SGHRS, YFSETQ. The CDR3 DNA sequence: TGCGCCAGCAGCTCTGACAGGGGGGACACAGATACGCAGTATTTT. The encoded protein is CASSSDRGDTDTQYF.

The chain is built from TRBV24-1 and TRBJ1-1; 10 bases align to TRBD1. Germline CDR1 KGHDR, CDR2 SFDVKD. Trimming removed 0 bases from V and 2 bases from J; junction bases left unmatched: 2. The CDR3 spans 16 residues. The CDR3 coding sequence is TGTGCCACCAGTGATTTGGGGGACAGGGGCAACACTGAAGCTTTCTTT. Amino acids: CATSDLGDRGNTEAFF.

CDR3 protein: CATREYSSGRTDTQYF. The CDR3, as DNA: TGTGCCACTAGAGAGTACTCTAGCGGGAGAACAGATACGCAGTATTTT. The chain has TRBV27 and TRBJ2-3; 10 positions agree with TRBD2. This CDR3 region has 16 residues. V was pared by 10 bases and J by 3 bases, with 13 bases of the junction left unmatched. Germline loops: CDR1 MNHEY, CDR2 SMNVEV (reference sequence).

This chain links TRBV14 with TRBJ1-2; a possible D gene is TRBD1 (5 bases). V dropped 6 bases and J dropped 6 bases, with 20 bases sitting between them. The germline gives CDR1 SGHDN, CDR2 FVKESK. CDR3 length: 15 amino acids. The CDR3 sequence is CASSLFRGSKNGYTF. DNA for the CDR3: TGTGCCAGCAGTCTATTCCGGGGGTCAAAGAATGGCTACACCTTC.

This chain connects TRBV5-6 to TRBJ1-1; the D gene is possibly TRBD1 (5 bases). Germline V gene sequence: CDR1 SGHDT, CDR2 YYEEEE. The CDR3 spans 14 residues. The V end lost 3 bases, the J end lost 2 bases, and 11 bases lay between the germline ends. The CDR3 loop is CASSSFQGNTEAFF. The CDR3 bases are TGTGCCAGCAGCTCTTTCCAGGGTAACACTGAAGCTTTCTTT.

Worth noting for this clone: The junction departs from the called germline gene at one end, perhaps through a read error. CDR3 loop: CASGEDTNYGYTF. The CDR3 DNA reads TGTGCCAGCGGTGAGGACACTAACTATGGCTACACCTTC. This sequence joins TRBV6-1 and TRBJ1-2, with D tentatively TRBD1 (5 bases). The CDR3 sequence is 13 residues long. Germline assignment: CDR1 MNHNS and CDR2 SASEGT.

The gene calls are TRBV5-1 and TRBJ1-6; D unresolved. Germline values: CDR1 SGHRS, CDR2 YFSETQ. This CDR3 is built from 13 residues. Trimming took off 0 bases at V and 7 bases at J, with 5 bases between the two ends. The CDR3, as DNA: TGCGCCAGCAGCTTGGTCCTAAATTCACCCCTCCACTTT. This gives the protein CASSLVLNSPLHF.